The 5 T cell receptor beta chains given below trace back to one sample, sequenced in a study of blood T cells in healthy people across ages. A second about 7 to 12 cycle PCR used barcoded and J-beta primers. TCRdb itself ran the 5' RACE reads through MiXCR, one entry per CDR3 protein. The sample holds over a million distinct CDR3 sequences, 35% to 45% seen once. The sequencing input was blood. These receptors were collected from a woman aged 18-29 years in good health.

This clonotype turned up a few times. CDR3 coding DNA: TGTGCCAGCAGCCCCTGGGATTACACCCAAGACGATGGCTACACCTTC. Amino acids: CASSPWDYTQDDGYTF. V gene TRBV11-2 combines with J gene TRBJ1-2; no clear D. The germline CDR1 and CDR2 sequences are SGHAT and FQNNGV. The CDR3 totals 16 residues. The V end lost 5 bases, the J end lost 6 bases, and 22 bases lay between the germline ends.

This clonotype has only a few counts. The rearrangement joins TRBV7-9 to TRBJ1-4, with TRBD1 identical over 7 bases. This CDR3 region has 15 residues. The germline V gene encodes CDR1 SEHNR and CDR2 FQNEAQ (reference sequence). J lost 2 bases, V lost 6 bases, and 6 bases had no gene match. CDR3 in DNA: TGTGCCAGCAGTTACAGGGGACAGACTAATGAAAAACTGTTTTTT. Translated: CASSYRGQTNEKLFF.

Only a few counts were recorded for this clonotype. The chain links TRBV10-3 to TRBJ2-7; possibly TRBD1 or TRBD2 for D (5 bases each). V shed 0 bases and J shed 0 bases, with 9 bases lying between them. The germline V gene has CDR1 ENHRY and CDR2 SYGVKD. The CDR3 totals 15 residues. CDR3 DNA: TGTGCCATCAGTGAGTCGGGGGAACTCTCCTACGAGCAGTACTTC. Translated, it gives CAISESGELSYEQYF.

The chain recombines TRBV5-1 with TRBJ2-3; 8 nucleotides line up with TRBD2. CDR3 length: 14 residues. Germline V gives CDR1 SGHRS, CDR2 YFSETQ. V lost 5 bases, J lost 2 bases, and 4 bases stayed unmatched. CDR3 protein: CASRDGGATDTQYF. In DNA, the CDR3 is TGCGCCAGCAGGGACGGGGGGGCCACAGATACGCAGTATTTT.

This rearrangement joins TRBV20-1 to TRBJ2-3, with TRBD2 as a possible D gene (7 bases). V dropped 5 bases and J dropped 8 bases, with 17 bases sitting between them. Germline CDR1 DFQATT, CDR2 SNEGSKA (reference sequence). The CDR3 has 13 residues. The CDR3 bases are TGCAGTGCTCGCGGGGCGGGGGCCGTTACGCAGTATTTT. Translation gives CSARGAGAVTQYF.